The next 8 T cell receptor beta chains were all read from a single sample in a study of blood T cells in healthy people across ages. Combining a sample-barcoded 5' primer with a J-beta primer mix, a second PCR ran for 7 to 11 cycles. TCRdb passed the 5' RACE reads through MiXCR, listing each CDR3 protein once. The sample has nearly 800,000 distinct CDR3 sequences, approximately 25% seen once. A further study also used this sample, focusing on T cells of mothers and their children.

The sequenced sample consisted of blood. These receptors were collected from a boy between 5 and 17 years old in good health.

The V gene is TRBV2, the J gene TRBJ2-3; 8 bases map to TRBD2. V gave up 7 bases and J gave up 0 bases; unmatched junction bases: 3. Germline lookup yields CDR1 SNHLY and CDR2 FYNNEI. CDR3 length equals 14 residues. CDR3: CASNQRESTDTQYF. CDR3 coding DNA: TGTGCCAGCAACCAGCGGGAGAGCACAGATACGCAGTATTTT. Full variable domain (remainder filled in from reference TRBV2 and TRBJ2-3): EPEVTQTPSHQVTQMGQEVILRCVPISNHLYFYWYRQILGQKVEFLVSFYNNEISEKSEIFDDQFSVERPDGSNFTLKIRSTKLEDSAMYFCASNQRESTDTQYFGPGTRLTVL.

This CDR3 reads CSVEPYRGELQNIQYF. The CDR3 DNA follows: TGCAGCGTTGAACCCTACAGGGGCGAACTACAAAACATTCAGTACTTC. The chain carries TRBV29-1 and TRBJ2-4, with 7 bases aligning to TRBD1. The CDR3 is 16 residues long. V shed 2 bases, J shed 5 bases, and the junction held 12 bases outside the gene matches. Germline values: CDR1 SQVTM, CDR2 ANQGSEA.

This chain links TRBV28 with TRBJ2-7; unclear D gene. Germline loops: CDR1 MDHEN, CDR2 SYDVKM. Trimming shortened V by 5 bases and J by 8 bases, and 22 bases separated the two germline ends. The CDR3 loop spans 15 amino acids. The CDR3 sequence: CASSPPGWERLKQYF. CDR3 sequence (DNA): TGTGCCAGCAGTCCCCCTGGCTGGGAACGATTGAAGCAGTACTTC.

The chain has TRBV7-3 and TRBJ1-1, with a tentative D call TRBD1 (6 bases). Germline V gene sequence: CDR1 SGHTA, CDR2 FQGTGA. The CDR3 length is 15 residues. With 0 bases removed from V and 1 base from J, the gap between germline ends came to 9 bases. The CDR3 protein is CASSLTQGPNTEAFF. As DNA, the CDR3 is TGTGCCAGCAGCTTAACCCAGGGGCCGAACACTGAAGCTTTCTTT.

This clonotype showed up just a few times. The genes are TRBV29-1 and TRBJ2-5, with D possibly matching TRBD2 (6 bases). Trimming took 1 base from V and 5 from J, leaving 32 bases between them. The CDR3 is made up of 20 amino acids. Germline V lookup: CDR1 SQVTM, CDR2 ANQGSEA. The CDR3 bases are TGCAGCGTTGAAGGGGGGTTTCCATCAGATTCGGCGGGAAGAGGGGAGACCCAGTACTTC. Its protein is CSVEGGFPSDSAGRGETQYF.

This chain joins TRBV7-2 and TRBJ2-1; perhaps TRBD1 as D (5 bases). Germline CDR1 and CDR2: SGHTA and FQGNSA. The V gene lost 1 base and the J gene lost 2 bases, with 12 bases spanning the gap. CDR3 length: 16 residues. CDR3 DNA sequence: TGTGCCAGCAGCTTAGAGGGGTCAGGCGCCTACAATGAGCAGTTCTTC. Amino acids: CASSLEGSGAYNEQFF.

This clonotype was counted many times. The CDR3 reads CASSLRDTGELFF. Here the CDR3 DNA reads TGTGCCAGCAGCTTACGGGACACCGGGGAGCTGTTTTTT. The chain combines TRBV7-9 with TRBJ2-2; D is ambiguous. The CDR3 covers 13 residues. CDR1 and CDR2 from the germline V gene are SEHNR and FQNEAQ (reference sequence). Trimming took off 2 bases at V and 3 bases at J, with 4 bases between the two ends.

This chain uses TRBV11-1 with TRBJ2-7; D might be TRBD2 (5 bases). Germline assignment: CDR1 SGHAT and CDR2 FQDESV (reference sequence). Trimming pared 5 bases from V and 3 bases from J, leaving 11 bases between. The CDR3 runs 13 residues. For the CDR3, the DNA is TGTGCCAGCAGCACCGGGATCCTCTACGAGCAGTACTTC. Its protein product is CASSTGILYEQYF.